This T cell receptor beta chain was retrieved from a study of blood T cell repertoires in COVID-19. Background on the study: Donors in the United States, Italy and Spain gave samples during acute or convalescent COVID-19. T cells, B-cell-depleted T cells, or PBMCs supplied cDNA or gDNA.

The CDR3 loop spans 16 amino acids. V lost 2 bases and J lost 4, with 16 bases in between. Germline V CDR1 and CDR2: MDHEN, SYDVKM. The method was immunoSEQ multiplex PCR; TCRdb's version includes in-frame clones alone and lacks a portion of them. This table holds 200,000 to 250,000 clones, just over 85% found once. Enrolled through a virtual design, the participants were between about 18 and 100 years of age and came from some 26 US areas. The sequencing input was PBMCs or T cells enriched from blood (not recorded which). This clonotype originated in a woman aged 40 to 50 with acute COVID-19. J is TRBJ2-3 and V is TRBV28; perhaps TRBD1 as D (5 bases). CDR3: CASSLPGAATADTQYF. CDR3 coding DNA: TGTGCCAGCAGTTTACCTGGGGCAGCGACCGCAGATACGCAGTATTTT. The variable domain in full, with the rest retrieved from reference TRBV28 and TRBJ2-3, is DVKVTQSSRYLVKRTGEKVFLECVQDMDHENMFWYRQDPGLGLRLIYFSYDVKMKEKGDIPEGYSVSREKKERFSLILESASTNQTSMYLCASSLPGAATADTQYFGPGTRLTVL.